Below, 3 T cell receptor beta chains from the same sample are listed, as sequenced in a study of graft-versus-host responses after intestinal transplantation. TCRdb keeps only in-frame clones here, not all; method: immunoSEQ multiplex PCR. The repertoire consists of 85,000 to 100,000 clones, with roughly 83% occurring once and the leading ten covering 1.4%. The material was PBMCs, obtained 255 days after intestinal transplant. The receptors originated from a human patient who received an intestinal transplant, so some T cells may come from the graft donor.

DNA for the CDR3: TGTGCCAGCAGTGTGCTCAATGAGCAGTTCTTC. This encodes CASSVLNEQFF. The chain uses TRBV27 and TRBJ2-1; D not certain. The germline CDR1 and CDR2 sequences are MNHEY and SMNVEV (reference sequence). There are 11 residues in the CDR3. Trimming removed 5 bases at V and 6 bases at J, with 5 bases between.

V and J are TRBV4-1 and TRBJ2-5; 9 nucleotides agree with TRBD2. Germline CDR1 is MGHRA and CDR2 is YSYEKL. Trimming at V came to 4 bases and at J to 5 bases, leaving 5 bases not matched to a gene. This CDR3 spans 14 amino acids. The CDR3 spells CASSRGGAGETQYF. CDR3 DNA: TGCGCCAGCAGCCGCGGGGGGGCTGGTGAGACCCAGTACTTC.

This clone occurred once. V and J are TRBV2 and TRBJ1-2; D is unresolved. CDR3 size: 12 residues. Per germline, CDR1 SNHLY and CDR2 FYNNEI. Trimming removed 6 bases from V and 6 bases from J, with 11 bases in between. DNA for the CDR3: TGTGCCAGCAGATTAGCGGGGAATGGCTACACCTTC. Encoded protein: CASRLAGNGYTF.